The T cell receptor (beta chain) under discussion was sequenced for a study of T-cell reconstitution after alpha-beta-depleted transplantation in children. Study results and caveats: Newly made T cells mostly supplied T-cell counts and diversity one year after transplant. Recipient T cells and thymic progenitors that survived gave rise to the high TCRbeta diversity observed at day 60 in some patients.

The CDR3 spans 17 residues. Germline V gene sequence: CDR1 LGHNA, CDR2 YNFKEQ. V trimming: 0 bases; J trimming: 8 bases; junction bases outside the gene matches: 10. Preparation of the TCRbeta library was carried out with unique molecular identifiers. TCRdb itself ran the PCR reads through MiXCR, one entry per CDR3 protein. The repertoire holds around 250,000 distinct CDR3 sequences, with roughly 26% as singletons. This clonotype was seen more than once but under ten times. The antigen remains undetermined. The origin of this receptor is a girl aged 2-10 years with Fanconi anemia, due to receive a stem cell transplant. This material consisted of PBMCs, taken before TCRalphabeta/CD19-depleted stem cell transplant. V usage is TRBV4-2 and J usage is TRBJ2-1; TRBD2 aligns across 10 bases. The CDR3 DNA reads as TGTGCCAGCAGCCAAGAGCCGAGCGGGAGGGCCAGCTATGAGCAGTTCTTC. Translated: CASSQEPSGRASYEQFF.